The 21 T cell receptor beta chains below come from one sample, sequenced in a study of shared clonotypes between healthy human individuals. Naive CD8 cells comprised CD45RO-negative, CCR7-positively selected cells, excluding terminally differentiated effector memory CD45RA+ cells. Sequencing was performed with immunoSEQ multiplex PCR; in TCRdb, only in-frame clones are kept and a portion is missing. Among approximately 590,000 clones, around 95% were seen once, and the ten largest hold 0.09% to 0.13%. The source material was naive CD8+ T cells sorted from blood. Every receptor here comes from a woman in her 30s in good health.

The CDR3 bases are TGCGCCAGCAGCCCGGGGACAGGTGGTTATCAGCCCCAGCATTTT. Its translation is CASSPGTGGYQPQHF. The rearrangement uses TRBV5-1 and TRBJ1-5, with TRBD1 matching over 8 bases. Germline trimming cut 4 bases from V and 5 bases from J; bases unmatched to any gene: 8. From germline, CDR1 is SGHRS and CDR2 YFSETQ. This CDR3 is built from 15 residues.

J is TRBJ2-1 and V is TRBV30; the D is unclear. V was shortened by 5 bases and J by 3 bases, with 14 bases between the two germline ends. The germline V gene encodes CDR1 GTSNPN and CDR2 SVGIG (reference sequence). This CDR3 contains 14 residues. The CDR3 DNA reads as TGTGCCTGGTCCTCGCGCCCAGTCTACAATGAGCAGTTCTTC. Its translation is CAWSSRPVYNEQFF.

This chain uses TRBV7-9 with TRBJ2-7; D is unclear. This CDR3 spans 13 amino acids. Trimming took off 2 bases at V and 2 bases at J, with 7 bases between the two ends. Germline CDR1 SEHNR, CDR2 FQNEAQ (reference sequence). The CDR3 DNA follows: TGTGCCAGCAGCTTATTTTCCGCCTACGAGCAGTACTTC. It yields the protein CASSLFSAYEQYF.

The chain carries TRBV6-6 and TRBJ2-1; 13 bases match TRBD2. Unmatched junction bases numbered 9, after V lost 5 bases and J lost 8 bases. This CDR3 has 16 residues. Germline-derived CDR1 and CDR2 are MNHNY and SVGAGI (reference sequence). This chain's CDR3 is CASSRLAGGLRYEQFF. The CDR3 DNA sequence: TGTGCCAGCAGTCGACTAGCGGGAGGTTTGAGATATGAGCAGTTCTTC.

The gene calls are TRBV7-9 and TRBJ1-4, with D possibly TRBD1 on 6 matching bases. CDR1 SEHNR and CDR2 FQNEAQ come from the germline V gene (reference sequence). The germline V and J ends were trimmed by 4 bases and 4 bases, with 13 bases remaining between them. CDR3 length: 15 residues. CDR3 loop: CASSSLTGLNEKLFF. CDR3 nucleotide sequence: TGTGCCAGCAGCTCCCTGACAGGTCTTAATGAAAAACTGTTTTTT.

V usage is TRBV5-4 and J usage is TRBJ2-7; no clear D. In germline, CDR1 is SGHNT, CDR2 YYREEE (reference sequence). Trimming cost V 4 bases and J 1 base, with 9 bases left between them. The CDR3 is 13 amino acids. Here the CDR3 reads CASSLDPSYEQYF. The CDR3 DNA reads as TGTGCCAGCAGCCTGGACCCTTCCTACGAGCAGTACTTC.

The rearrangement uses TRBV4-1 and TRBJ2-7; 11 bases are a match to TRBD2. Germline V gene lookup returns CDR1 MGHRA and CDR2 YSYEKL. CDR3 size: 17 residues. V shed 0 bases, J shed 3 bases, and the junction held 7 bases outside the gene matches. The CDR3 nucleotides are TGCGCCAGCAGCCAAGACTCAACTAGCGGGAGTCTCTACGAGCAGTACTTC. Translating gives CASSQDSTSGSLYEQYF.

The genes are TRBV6-5 and TRBJ2-3; TRBD2 matches at 7 bases. This CDR3 comprises 15 residues. The V and J ends lost 0 bases and 4 bases, in that order; junction bases with no gene match: 4. In germline, CDR1 is MNHEY, CDR2 SVGAGI. The CDR3 sequence is CASSYSGGSPDTQYF. The CDR3 bases are TGTGCCAGCAGTTACTCCGGCGGGAGTCCAGATACGCAGTATTTT.

The chain joins TRBV10-2 to TRBJ2-7; no clear D gene. This CDR3 is 15 amino acids long. The germline V gene encodes CDR1 WSHSY and CDR2 SAAADI. Trimming took off 0 bases at V and 5 bases at J, with 14 bases between the two ends. The DNA for the CDR3 is TGCGCCAGCAGTGAGTCGGCTCCGGCCGTCCACGAGCAGTACTTC. This sequence encodes CASSESAPAVHEQYF.

V is TRBV19 and J is TRBJ2-1; tentative D call: TRBD2 (5 bases). Trimming stripped 3 bases from V and 9 bases from J, with 9 bases between. The V gene's germline CDR1 is LNHDA and CDR2 SQIVND (reference sequence). CDR3 length equals 12 residues. CDR3 sequence: CASSIGGSEQFF. CDR3 nucleotide sequence: TGTGCCAGTAGTATTGGCGGGTCTGAGCAGTTCTTC.

V usage is TRBV11-2 and J usage is TRBJ1-2; tentative D call: TRBD1 (6 bases). The CDR3 has 14 amino acids. Germline CDR1 is SGHAT and CDR2 is FQNNGV. The V and J ends lost 0 bases and 3 bases respectively, with 8 bases between them. The DNA for the CDR3 is TGTGCCAGCAGCTTAGATACAGGGTACTATGGCTACACCTTC. It is translated as CASSLDTGYYGYTF.

V is TRBV27 and J is TRBJ1-5, with D possibly TRBD1 on 5 matching bases. The V and J ends lost 5 bases and 1 base respectively, with 12 bases between them. The CDR3 contains 15 residues. The germline V gene encodes CDR1 MNHEY and CDR2 SMNVEV (reference sequence). The CDR3 is CASSAGTPSNQPQHF. CDR3 DNA: TGTGCCAGCAGTGCCGGGACCCCCAGCAATCAGCCCCAGCATTTT.

This clone was picked up one time. This rearrangement joins TRBV7-9 to TRBJ2-1; D call uncertain. Deletions cut 1 base from V and 3 bases from J, with 10 bases between. Germline CDR1 and CDR2: SEHNR and FQNEAQ (reference sequence). This CDR3 comprises 15 residues. For the CDR3, the DNA is TGTGCCAGCAGCTTAGTGTCGGGCTTCTACAATGAGCAGTTCTTC. Translating gives CASSLVSGFYNEQFF.

The chain has TRBV7-9 and TRBJ2-7, with D unresolved. In germline, CDR1 is SEHNR, CDR2 FQNEAQ (reference sequence). Trimming removed 2 bases at V and 0 bases at J, with 11 bases between. CDR3 length: 15 amino acids. CDR3 protein: CASSLNTLRSYEQYF. Written as DNA, the CDR3 is TGTGCCAGCAGCTTAAACACCTTACGCTCCTACGAGCAGTACTTC.

A remark on this clone: This same CDR3 is encoded by further DNA sequences in the sample. V usage is TRBV2 and J usage is TRBJ2-7, with D unresolved. Trimming pared 6 bases from V and 3 bases from J, leaving 3 bases between. Germline loops: CDR1 SNHLY, CDR2 FYNNEI. The CDR3 runs 10 residues. CDR3 in amino acids: CASSVYEQYF. The CDR3 DNA reads TGTGCCAGCAGCGTCTACGAGCAGTACTTC.

The V gene is TRBV4-1, the J gene TRBJ2-3; tentative D call: TRBD1 (5 bases). Germline CDR1 is MGHRA and CDR2 is YSYEKL. This CDR3 has 14 amino acids. The V and J ends lost 5 bases and 2 bases respectively, with 11 bases between them. DNA of the CDR3: TGCGCCAGCAGCTCTCAGGGATACACAGATACGCAGTATTTT. Its protein product is CASSSQGYTDTQYF.

This clone has just one count. This chain links TRBV7-8 with TRBJ1-3; D is unclear. This CDR3 contains 17 residues. V was pared by 1 base and J by 1 base, with 14 bases between. The V gene's germline CDR1 is SGHVS and CDR2 FQNEAQ. The CDR3 is CASSLEVARVSGNTIYF. The CDR3 DNA is TGTGCCAGCAGCTTAGAGGTGGCGCGGGTGTCTGGAAACACCATATATTTT.

This clone was counted a single time. The V call is TRBV9, the J call TRBJ2-3; D uncertain. The germline CDR1 and CDR2 sequences are SGDLS and YYNGEE. This CDR3 region has 15 residues. V was cut by 0 bases and J by 0 bases, with 8 bases left in between. CDR3 nucleotide sequence: TGTGCCAGCAGCGTAGAGGGTAGAAGCACAGATACGCAGTATTTT. This gives the protein CASSVEGRSTDTQYF.

This chain joins TRBV21-1 and TRBJ1-1. TRBV21-1 is described as a pseudogene. The CDR3 is 17 amino acids. The CDR3 region is CASSKEEVRERKTEAFF. CDR3 in DNA: TGTGCCAGCAGCAAGGAGGAGGTACGGGAGAGAAAGACTGAAGCTTTCTTT.

V and J are TRBV20-1 and TRBJ2-3; D unclear. Between the trimmed V and J ends, which lost 5 bases and 11 bases, there was a span of 8 bases. Germline values: CDR1 DFQATT, CDR2 SNEGSKA (reference sequence). This CDR3 contains 9 residues. CDR3 sequence (DNA): TGCAGTGCTCCGAGGAAGCAGTATTTT. This gives the protein CSAPRKQYF.

Here the CDR3 DNA reads TGTGCCAGCAGTGCGATCTTTTGGACAGAAATGGGGGACAATGAGCAGTTCTTC. Residues: CASSAIFWTEMGDNEQFF. The chain has TRBV2 and TRBJ2-1; D might be TRBD1 (6 bases). In germline, CDR1 is SNHLY, CDR2 FYNNEI. Trimming shortened V by 4 bases and J by 5 bases, and 24 bases separated the two germline ends. The CDR3 is 18 residues long.